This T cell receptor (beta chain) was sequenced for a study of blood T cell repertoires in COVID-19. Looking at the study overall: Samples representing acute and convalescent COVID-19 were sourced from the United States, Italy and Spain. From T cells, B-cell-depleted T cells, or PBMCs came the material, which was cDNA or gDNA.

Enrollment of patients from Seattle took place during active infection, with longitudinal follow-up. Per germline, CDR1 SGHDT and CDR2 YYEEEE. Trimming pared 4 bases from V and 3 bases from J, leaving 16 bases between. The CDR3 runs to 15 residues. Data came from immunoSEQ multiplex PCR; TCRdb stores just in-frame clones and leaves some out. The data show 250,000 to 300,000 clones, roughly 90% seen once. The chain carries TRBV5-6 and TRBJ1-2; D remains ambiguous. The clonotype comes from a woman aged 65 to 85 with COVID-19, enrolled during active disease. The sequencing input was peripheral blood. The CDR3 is CASSPAGSEYYGYTF. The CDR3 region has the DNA TGTGCCAGCAGCCCGGCCGGGTCCGAATACTATGGCTACACCTTC.